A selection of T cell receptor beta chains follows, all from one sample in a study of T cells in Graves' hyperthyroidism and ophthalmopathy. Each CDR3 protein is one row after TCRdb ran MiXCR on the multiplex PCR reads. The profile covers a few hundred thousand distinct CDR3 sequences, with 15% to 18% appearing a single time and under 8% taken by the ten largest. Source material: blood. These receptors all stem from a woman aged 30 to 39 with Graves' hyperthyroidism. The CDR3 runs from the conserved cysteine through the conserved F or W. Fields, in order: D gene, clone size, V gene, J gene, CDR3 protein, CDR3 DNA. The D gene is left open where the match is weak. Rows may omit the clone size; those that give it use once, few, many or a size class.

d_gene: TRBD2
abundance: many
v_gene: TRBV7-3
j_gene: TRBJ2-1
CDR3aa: CASSKELAGAKEQFF
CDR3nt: TGTGCCAGCAGCAAGGAACTAGCGGGGGCTAAAGAGCAGTTCTTC

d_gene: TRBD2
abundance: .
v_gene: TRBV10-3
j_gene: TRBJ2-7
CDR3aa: CAIILGRLRSYEQYF
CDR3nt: TGTGCCATCATACTCGGGAGGCTGCGCTCCTACGAGCAGTACTTC

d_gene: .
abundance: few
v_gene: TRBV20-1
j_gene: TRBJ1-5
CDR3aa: CSARDLVWGANQPQHF
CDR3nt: TGCAGTGCTAGAGATCTTGTATGGGGGGCGAATCAGCCCCAGCATTTT

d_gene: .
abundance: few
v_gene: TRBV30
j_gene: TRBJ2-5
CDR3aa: CAWSVPGTKTQYF
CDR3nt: TGTGCCTGGAGTGTCCCAGGGACGAAGACCCAGTACTTC

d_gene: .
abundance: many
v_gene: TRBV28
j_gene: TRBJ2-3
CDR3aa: CASSLLSPVDTQYF
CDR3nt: TGTGCCAGCAGTTTATTGTCCCCGGTGGATACGCAGTATTTT

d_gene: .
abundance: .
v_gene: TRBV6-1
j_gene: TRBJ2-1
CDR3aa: CASSGIQGRGEQFF
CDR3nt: TGTGCCAGCAGTGGGATACAGGGTAGGGGTGAGCAGTTCTTC

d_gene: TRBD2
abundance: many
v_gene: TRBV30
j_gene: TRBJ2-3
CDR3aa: CAYPASGSTNTQYF
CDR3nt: TGTGCCTACCCCGCCAGCGGGAGTACTAATACGCAGTATTTT

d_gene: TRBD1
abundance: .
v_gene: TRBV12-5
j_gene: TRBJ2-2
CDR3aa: CASASTGSGELFF
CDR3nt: TGTGCTAGTGCCTCGACAGGGTCCGGGGAGCTGTTTTTT

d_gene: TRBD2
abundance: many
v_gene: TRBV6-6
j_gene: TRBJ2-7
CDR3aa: CASSYSAVAGPYEQYF
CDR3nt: TGTGCCAGCAGTTACTCGGCGGTAGCGGGACCCTACGAGCAGTACTTC

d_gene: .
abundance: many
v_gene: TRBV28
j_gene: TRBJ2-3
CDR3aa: CASSYKSGFTDTQYF
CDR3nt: TGTGCCAGCAGCTATAAATCTGGCTTCACAGATACGCAGTATTTT

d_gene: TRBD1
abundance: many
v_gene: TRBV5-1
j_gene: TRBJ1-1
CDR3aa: CASTGTVNTEAFF
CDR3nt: TGCGCCAGCACCGGGACAGTGAACACTGAAGCTTTCTTT

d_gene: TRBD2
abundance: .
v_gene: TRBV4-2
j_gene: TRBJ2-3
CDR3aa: CASSQVLREVDTQYF
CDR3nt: TGTGCCAGCAGCCAAGTTCTCCGGGAGGTAGATACGCAGTATTTT

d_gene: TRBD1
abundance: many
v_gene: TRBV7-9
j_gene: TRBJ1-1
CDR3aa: CASNGQVFDEAFF
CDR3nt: TGTGCCAGCAACGGACAGGTTTTTGACGAAGCTTTCTTT

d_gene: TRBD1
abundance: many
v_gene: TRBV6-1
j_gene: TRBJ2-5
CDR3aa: CASSGGTGGAGETQYF
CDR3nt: TGTGCCAGCAGTGGCGGCACAGGGGGCGCCGGGGAGACCCAGTACTTC

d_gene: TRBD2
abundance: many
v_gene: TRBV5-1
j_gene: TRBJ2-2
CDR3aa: CASSLPLAANTGELFF
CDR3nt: TGCGCCAGCAGCTTGCCGCTAGCGGCAAACACCGGGGAGCTGTTTTTT